This T cell receptor (beta chain) was observed in a study of shared clonotypes between healthy human individuals. Study-level results: Exclusively blood specimens were collected; tissue repertoires likely differ.

Regarding this clone: Antigen specificity is unknown.

Assay used: immunoSEQ multiplex PCR; TCRdb lists only in-frame clones, some missing. The repertoire holds fewer than 1.6 million clones, with 97% to 99% as singletons. Specimen: naive CD4+ T cells sorted from blood. The subset denotes: CD45RA+ positively selected. The clonotype was recovered from a man between 25 and 39 years old in good health.

DNA of the CDR3: TGCAGTGCTCCGCCCCGGGTATTCCAGTTCTTC. Its protein is CSAPPRVFQFF. V is TRBV20-1 and J is TRBJ2-1, with D unclear. Germline CDR1 and CDR2: DFQATT and SNEGSKA (reference sequence). This CDR3 comprises 11 residues. Trimming shortened V by 5 bases and J by 13 bases, and 15 bases separated the two germline ends.